A selection of T cell receptor beta chains follows, all from one sample in a study of blood T cell repertoires in COVID-19. The data were produced by immunoSEQ multiplex PCR, yet TCRdb's version contains in-frame clones alone and is incomplete. Here the sample spans some 180,000 clones, 75% to 90% being singletons. The sequencing sample was made of PBMCs or T cells enriched from blood (not recorded which). These receptors came from a middle-aged man who had recovered from COVID-19. Both conserved end residues are part of each CDR3. The order of the fields is D gene, clone size, J gene, V gene, CDR3 protein, CDR3 DNA. A D gene is named only where the DNA matches it firmly. Expanded clones get a size class; other rows say once, few or many, or leave the size out.

>-|-|TRBJ2-5|TRBV4-1
CASSRDFQETQYF
TGCGCCAGCAGCCGGGACTTCCAAGAGACCCAGTACTTC
>TRBD1|few|TRBJ2-1|TRBV19
CASRPDPGTGVSNEQFF
TGTGCCAGTAGACCCGATCCCGGGACAGGGGTATCAAATGAGCAGTTCTTC
>TRBD2|-|TRBJ2-7|TRBV12-3/TRBV12-4
CATRVSGGYEQYF
TGTGCCACCCGAGTCAGCGGGGGTTACGAGCAGTACTTC
>TRBD1|once|TRBJ1-2|TRBV9
CASSSIGDRGYYGYTF
TGTGCCAGCAGCTCCATCGGGGACAGGGGGTACTATGGCTACACCTTC
>TRBD1|-|TRBJ1-4|TRBV27
CASSPRQGPNEKLFF
TGTGCCAGCAGTCCGAGACAGGGGCCTAATGAAAAACTGTTTTTT
>-|-|TRBJ2-6|TRBV6-5
CASRTTHSGANVLTF
TGTGCCAGCAGGACTACTCACTCTGGGGCCAACGTCCTGACTTTC
>TRBD1|many|TRBJ2-1|TRBV4-2
CASRGQGDYNEQFF
TGTGCCAGCAGAGGACAGGGAGACTACAATGAGCAGTTCTTC
>TRBD2|-|TRBJ2-4|TRBV2
CASSLAVNIQYF
TGTGCCAGCAGCCTAGCGGTAAACATTCAGTACTTC
>TRBD1|-|TRBJ2-2|TRBV11-1
CASSLASGGYTGELFF
TGTGCCAGCAGCTTAGCCTCAGGGGGCTACACCGGGGAGCTGTTTTTT
>TRBD1|once|TRBJ1-2|TRBV5-6
CASSLGQGARGYTF
TGTGCCAGCAGCTTGGGACAGGGGGCAAGGGGCTACACCTTC
>TRBD1|-|TRBJ2-2|TRBV30
CAWVTTGGTGELFF
TGTGCCTGGGTAACTACAGGGGGAACCGGGGAGCTGTTTTTT
>-|-|TRBJ1-1|TRBV10-2
CASNSQLNTEAFF
TGCGCCAGCAATAGCCAGCTGAACACTGAAGCTTTCTTT
>-|-|TRBJ1-6|TRBV6-5
CASTPGKFQSPLHF
TGTGCCAGCACCCCGGGGAAGTTTCAGTCACCCCTCCACTTT
>TRBD2|once|TRBJ2-1|TRBV9
CASSVGASGSLSEQFF
TGTGCCAGCAGCGTAGGAGCTAGCGGGAGCTTAAGTGAGCAGTTCTTC
>-|-|TRBJ1-1|TRBV18
CASSPNVGRDTEAFF
TGTGCCAGCTCACCAAACGTCGGGCGGGACACTGAAGCTTTCTTT
>TRBD1|few|TRBJ1-6|TRBV19
CASSIRDRGPYNSPLHF
TGTGCCAGTAGTATACGAGACAGGGGCCCCTATAATTCACCCCTCCACTTT
>-|-|TRBJ1-2|TRBV30
CARNREANYGYTF
TGTGCCCGAAACAGGGAAGCTAACTATGGCTACACCTTC
>-|-|TRBJ1-4|TRBV5-6
CASSLAAGVAEKLFF
TGTGCCAGCAGCTTGGCGGCAGGGGTAGCTGAAAAACTGTTTTTT
>TRBD1|-|TRBJ2-7|TRBV5-6
CASSFRGTGRHEQYF
TGTGCCAGCAGCTTTCGGGGGACAGGGAGGCACGAGCAGTACTTC
>TRBD1|-|TRBJ2-1|TRBV5-1
CASSSRTGGFNEQFF
TGCGCCAGCAGCTCGAGGACAGGGGGGTTTAATGAGCAGTTCTTC
>-|-|TRBJ1-1|TRBV14
CASSQTRTGNTEAFF
TGTGCCAGCAGCCAGACTCGTACAGGCAACACTGAAGCTTTCTTT
>-|-|TRBJ2-5|TRBV11-3
CASSSPLLQETQYF
TGTGCCAGCAGCTCCCCACTACTCCAAGAGACCCAGTACTTC
>TRBD2|-|TRBJ2-3|TRBV10-3
CAISASGVEKKKDTQYF
TGTGCCATCTCGGCTAGCGGGGTGGAGAAGAAGAAAGATACGCAGTATTTT
>-|few|TRBJ2-7|TRBV18
CASSQTGTIPYEQYF
TGTGCCAGCTCACAAACAGGGACTATCCCGTACGAGCAGTACTTC
>-|-|TRBJ1-2|TRBV5-1
CASSLAADNGYTF
TGCGCCAGCAGCTTGGCGGCGGATAATGGCTACACCTTC
>TRBD2|-|TRBJ2-5|TRBV3-1/TRBV3-2
CASSEPLAGGTETQYF
TGTGCCAGCAGCGAGCCTCTGGCGGGAGGAACAGAGACCCAGTACTTC
>-|-|TRBJ2-3|TRBV3-1/TRBV3-2
CASSQGPAGTDTQYF
TGTGCCAGCAGCCAAGGGCCGGCGGGCACAGATACGCAGTATTTT
>-|once|TRBJ2-1|TRBV28
CASCSGGVYNEQFF
TGTGCCAGCTGCTCGGGCGGGGTCTACAATGAGCAGTTCTTC
>TRBD1|-|TRBJ2-7|TRBV9
CASSVGSGQGRNEQYF
TGTGCCAGCAGCGTAGGAAGCGGACAGGGTAGAAACGAGCAGTACTTC
>-|-|TRBJ2-5|TRBV12-2
CASRLARGFERETQYF
TGTGCAAGTCGCTTAGCGAGGGGGTTCGAGCGAGAGACCCAGTACTTC
>-|-|TRBJ1-1|TRBV12-3/TRBV12-4
CATSDRSNTEAFF
TGTGCCACCTCTGACAGGTCCAACACTGAAGCTTTCTTT
>-|-|TRBJ2-1|TRBV10-3
CAISESTGQNEQFF
TGTGCCATCAGTGAGTCGACAGGCCAAAATGAGCAGTTCTTC
>-|-|TRBJ2-5|TRBV6-5
CASRGGKKETQYF
TGTGCCAGCAGGGGCGGGAAAAAAGAGACCCAGTACTTC
>-|once|TRBJ1-5|TRBV28
CASSLHENQPQHF
TGTGCCAGCAGTTTACACGAGAATCAGCCCCAGCATTTT
>-|-|TRBJ1-2|TRBV2
CASSRDSYGYTF
TGTGCCAGCAGTCGTGACAGCTATGGCTACACCTTC
>-|-|TRBJ2-7|TRBV5-1
CASSLARSGVGEQYF
TGCGCCAGCAGCTTGGCTCGATCAGGCGTGGGCGAGCAGTACTTC
>TRBD2|-|TRBJ2-1|TRBV19
CASSIDPRTSGSYNEQFF
TGTGCCAGTAGTATAGACCCCCGGACTAGCGGGAGCTACAATGAGCAGTTCTTC
>TRBD1|-|TRBJ1-2|TRBV7-2
CASSPGGSMSTGYGYTF
TGTGCCAGCAGTCCAGGGGGCTCGATGTCGACTGGCTATGGCTACACCTTC